This T cell receptor (beta chain) was profiled in a study of blood T cells in healthy people across ages. Notes on the study in general: Leaving the PBMCs unsorted stopped any conclusive comparison of naive versus antigen-experienced cells. As age increased, TCR beta diversity per million T cells fell in a roughly linear fashion.

A J-beta primer mix and a sample-barcoded 5' primer were used in a second PCR of about 7 to 12 cycles. Each CDR3 protein gets one entry after TCRdb re-called the 5' RACE reads with MiXCR. This table has about 680,000 distinct CDR3 sequences, 45% to 50% appearing once. Trimming cost V 2 bases and J 1 base, with 8 bases left between them. CDR1 and CDR2 (germline): MNHNY, SVGAGI (reference sequence). The CDR3 contains 14 residues. This clonotype was detected a few times. Its antigen is as yet unknown. Material: blood. The chain carries TRBV6-6 and TRBJ1-1, with D unresolved. The clonotype comes from a woman aged 55-69 years in good health. CDR3 protein: CASSYTGGNTEAFF. Here the CDR3 DNA reads TGTGCCAGCAGTTACACGGGAGGGAACACTGAAGCTTTCTTT.